This record looks at one TCR beta chain sequence and its context. What it binds is unknown. This may come from a read error, since a much larger clone is one base off. This entry is derived from a study of metastatic and nonmetastatic thyroid tumors. Study in general: Both malignant and benign thyroid patients supplied peripheral blood and tumor or nodule tissue samples, across which the repertoires of these patients were then compared.

All patients were untreated before thyroid surgery. Study-level results: It was reportedly found that TCR beta diversity was significantly higher in malignant thyroid tumors than in benign nodules, a difference seen in both blood and tumor samples.

In germline, CDR1 is ENHRY, CDR2 SYGVKD. V was pared by 2 bases and J by 0 bases, with 20 bases between. This CDR3 has 19 residues. Original analysis: For papillary thyroid cancer, a distant-metastasis classifier was constructed from CDR3 differences observed across clinicopathological groups. TCRdb re-analyzed the PCR reads through MiXCR. TCRdb's processing, not the authors' own work, is the source of the V and J calls. The repertoire holds some 83,000 clones, with approximately 12% as singletons. The chain joins TRBV10-3 to TRBJ2-1; D assignment may be TRBD1 or TRBD2 (5 bases each). The sample consisted of tumor tissue. This TCR was recovered from a female donor with papillary thyroid cancer or a benign thyroid nodule (not recorded which). Some clones in this sample may be carry-over from other donors' samples. The DNA for the CDR3 is TGTGCCATCAGTGAGCCATGGGGACGCGAGCGGAGCTCCTACAATGAGCAGTTCTTC. Protein product: CAISEPWGRERSSYNEQFF.